Given below is one T cell receptor (beta chain) in context. The antigen remains unidentified. There were at least 6 micrograms of total RNA extracted from every sample. The CDR3 totals 14 residues. CDR1 is MNHEY, CDR2 SMNVEV, per germline (reference sequence). The V end was cut by 8 bases, the J end by 0 bases, with 13 bases between. The source of the sample is a study of blood T cells in healthy people across ages. A second PCR of 7 to 11 cycles used a sample-barcoded 5' primer and a J-beta primer mix. All cDNA molecules were each tagged by a template-switch adaptor with 12 random nucleotides. All samples gave at least 2.5 million CDR3-containing paired-end reads. One entry per CDR3 protein results from TCRdb running MiXCR on the 5' RACE reads. The table records 920,000 or so distinct CDR3 sequences, 35% to 55% of them present only once. Findings and caveats of the study: Strongly correlated with naive T cell percentage was TCR beta diversity.

This chain uses TRBV27 with TRBJ1-1, with D unclear. Sample: blood. This TCR was sampled from a woman aged 60-75 years in good health. For the CDR3, the DNA is TGTGCCAGCCAAGAAGACAACATGAACACTGAAGCTTTCTTT. It is translated as CASQEDNMNTEAFF.